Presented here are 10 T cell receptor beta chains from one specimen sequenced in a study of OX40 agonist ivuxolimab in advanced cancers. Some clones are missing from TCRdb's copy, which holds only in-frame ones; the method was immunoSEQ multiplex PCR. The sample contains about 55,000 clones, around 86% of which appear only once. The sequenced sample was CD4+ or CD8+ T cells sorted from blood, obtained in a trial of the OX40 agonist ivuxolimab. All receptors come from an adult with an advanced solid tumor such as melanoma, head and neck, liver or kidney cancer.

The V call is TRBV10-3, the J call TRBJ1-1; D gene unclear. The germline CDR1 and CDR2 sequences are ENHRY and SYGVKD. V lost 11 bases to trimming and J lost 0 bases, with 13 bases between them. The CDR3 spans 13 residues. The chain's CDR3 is CAGAVGMNTEAFF. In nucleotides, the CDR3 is TGTGCCGGCGCTGTAGGAATGAACACTGAAGCTTTCTTT.

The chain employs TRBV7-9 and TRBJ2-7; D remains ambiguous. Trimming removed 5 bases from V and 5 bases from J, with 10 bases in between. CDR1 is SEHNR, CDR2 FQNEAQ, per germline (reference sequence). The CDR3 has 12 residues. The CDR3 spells CASSPSQHEQYF. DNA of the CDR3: TGTGCCAGCAGCCCGAGTCAGCACGAGCAGTACTTC. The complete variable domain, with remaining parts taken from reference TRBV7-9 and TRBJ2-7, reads DTGVSQNPRHKITKRGQNVTFRCDPISEHNRLYWYRQTLGQGPEFLTYFQNEAQLEKSRLLSDRFSAERPKGSFSTLEIQRTEQGDSAMYLCASSPSQHEQYFGPGTRLTVT.

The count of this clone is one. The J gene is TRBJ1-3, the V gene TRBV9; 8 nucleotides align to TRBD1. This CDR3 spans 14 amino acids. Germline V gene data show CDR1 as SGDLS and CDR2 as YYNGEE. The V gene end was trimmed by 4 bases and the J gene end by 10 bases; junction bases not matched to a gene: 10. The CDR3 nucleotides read TGTGCCAGCAGCCCATGGACAGGGCTAACGACCATATATTTT. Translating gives CASSPWTGLTTIYF.

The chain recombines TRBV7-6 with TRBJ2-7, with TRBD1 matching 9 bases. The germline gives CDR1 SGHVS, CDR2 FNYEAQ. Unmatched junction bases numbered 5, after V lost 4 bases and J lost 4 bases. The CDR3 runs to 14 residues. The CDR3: CASSSDRGAYEQYF. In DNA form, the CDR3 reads TGTGCCAGCAGCTCGGACAGGGGAGCGTACGAGCAGTACTTC.

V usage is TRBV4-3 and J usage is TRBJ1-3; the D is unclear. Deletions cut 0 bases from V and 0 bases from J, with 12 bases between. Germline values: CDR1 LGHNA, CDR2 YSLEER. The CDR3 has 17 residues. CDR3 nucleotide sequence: TGCGCCAGCAGCCAAGATAGGGCAGCACTCTCTGGAAACACCATATATTTT. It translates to CASSQDRAALSGNTIYF.

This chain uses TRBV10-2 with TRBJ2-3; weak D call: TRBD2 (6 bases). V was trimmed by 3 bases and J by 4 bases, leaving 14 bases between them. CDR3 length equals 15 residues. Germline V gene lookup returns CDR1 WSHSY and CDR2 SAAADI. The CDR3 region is CASSDGATGADTQYF. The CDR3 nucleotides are TGCGCCAGCAGTGATGGCGCGACGGGGGCAGATACGCAGTATTTT.

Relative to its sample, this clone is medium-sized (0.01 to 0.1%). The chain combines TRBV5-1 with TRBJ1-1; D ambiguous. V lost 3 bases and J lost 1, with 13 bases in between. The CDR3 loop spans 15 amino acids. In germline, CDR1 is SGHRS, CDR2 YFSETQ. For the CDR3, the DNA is TGCGCCAGCAGCTCATTCACCTCAGGGAACACTGAAGCTTTCTTT. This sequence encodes CASSSFTSGNTEAFF.

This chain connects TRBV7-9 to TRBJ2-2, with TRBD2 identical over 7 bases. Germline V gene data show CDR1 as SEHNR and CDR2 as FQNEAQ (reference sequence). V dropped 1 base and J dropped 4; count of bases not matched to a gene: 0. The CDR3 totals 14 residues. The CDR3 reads CASSLGGGTGELFF. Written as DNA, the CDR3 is TGTGCCAGCAGCTTAGGCGGGGGCACCGGGGAGCTGTTTTTT.

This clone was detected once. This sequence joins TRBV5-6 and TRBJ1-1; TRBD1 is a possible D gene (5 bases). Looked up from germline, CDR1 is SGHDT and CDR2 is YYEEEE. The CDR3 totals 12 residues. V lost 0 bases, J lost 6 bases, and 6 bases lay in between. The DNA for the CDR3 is TGTGCCAGCAGCTTGGGGACACCTGAAGCTTTCTTT. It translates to CASSLGTPEAFF.

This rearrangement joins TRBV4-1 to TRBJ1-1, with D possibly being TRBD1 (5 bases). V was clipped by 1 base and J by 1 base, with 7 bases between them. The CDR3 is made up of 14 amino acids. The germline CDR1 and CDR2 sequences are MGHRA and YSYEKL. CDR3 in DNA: TGCGCCAGCAGCCAAGGGGGCCCGAACACTGAAGCTTTCTTT. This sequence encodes CASSQGGPNTEAFF.